This T cell receptor beta chain was sequenced in a study of cytomegalovirus exposure and HLA in healthy donors. Primers: 60 Vbeta forward and 13 Jbeta reverse. Method: immunoSEQ multiplex PCR; TCRdb's copy keeps in-frame clones and lacks some. The table includes 110,000 to 150,000 clones, over 80% detected once. Germline assignment: CDR1 MNHEY and CDR2 SMNVEV (reference sequence). Trimming took 5 bases from V and 4 from J, leaving 11 bases between them. This CDR3 comprises 14 residues. Sequenced: PBMCs. This rearrangement joins TRBV27 to TRBJ2-2; D not resolved. This TCR was recovered from a female donor in good health and CMV-seronegative. The CDR3 here is CASSEQTLTGELFF. CDR3 in DNA: TGTGCCAGCAGTGAACAAACCCTCACCGGGGAGCTGTTTTTT.